The clone carrying this TCR beta chain showed up just once. The antigen remains unidentified. The sample belongs to a study of shared clonotypes between healthy human individuals. Study overall: Used for every donor were three CD4 naive, three CD4 memory, two CD8 naive and one CD8 memory plate. Study-wide findings and caveats: The represented genetic and exposure-history diversity was limited by the small number of donors.

Profiling relied on immunoSEQ multiplex PCR, and the TCRdb table lists in-frame clones only, not all of them. The sample has fewer than 1 million clones, about 96% seen once. Naive CD8 populations comprised CD45RO-negative cells positively selected for CCR7, excluding terminally differentiated effector memory CD45RA+ cells. None of the donors, who were healthy HIV-negative adults, had recently had acute infections or vaccinations. The material sequenced was naive CD8+ T cells sorted from blood. This sequence originates from a man aged 25 to 45 in good health.

CDR3 sequence: CASSFDAGYEQYF. The CDR3 DNA follows: TGCGCCAGCAGCTTCGACGCAGGGTACGAGCAGTACTTC. V and J are TRBV5-1 and TRBJ2-7, with a tentative D call TRBD1 (5 bases). V was trimmed by 2 bases and J by 4 bases, leaving 10 bases between them. This CDR3 is built from 13 residues. Germline CDR1 SGHRS, CDR2 YFSETQ. Variable domain in full (rest from reference TRBV5-1 and TRBJ2-7): KAGVTQTPRYLIKTRGQQVTLSCSPISGHRSVSWYQQTPGQGLQFLFEYFSETQRNKGNFPGRFSGRQFSNSRSEMNVSTLELGDSALYLCASSFDAGYEQYFGPGTRLTVT.